The clone carrying this TCR beta chain was observed once. The germline V gene encodes CDR1 MNHEY and CDR2 SMNVEV (reference sequence). Trimming removed 3 bases from V and 1 base from J, with 12 bases in between. CDR3 size: 15 residues. The method was immunoSEQ multiplex PCR; TCRdb's version includes in-frame clones alone and lacks a portion of them. The table shows 150,000 to 200,000 clones, with around 90% occurring only once. This entry belongs to a study of cytomegalovirus exposure and HLA in healthy donors. Separate from the approximately 730-subject first cohort, the roughly 120-subject validation cohort was the one that the donors belonged to.

The chain combines TRBV27 with TRBJ1-1; D is perhaps TRBD1 (6 bases). The sequence came from a young man in good health and CMV-seronegative. The sequencing input was PBMCs. CDR3 residues: CASSLSGTPNTEAFF. The CDR3 DNA reads as TGTGCCAGCAGTTTGTCCGGGACACCGAACACTGAAGCTTTCTTT.